Following are 24 T cell receptor beta chains from one sample sequenced in a study of cytomegalovirus exposure and HLA in healthy donors. It was with 60 Vbeta and 13 Jbeta primers that the PCR ran. Here immunoSEQ multiplex PCR was the method, and the copy in TCRdb shows in-frame clones only, minus some. Here the sample spans around 150,000 clones, around 75% being singletons. The material sequenced was PBMCs. These receptors all stem from a man aged 18 to 29 in good health and CMV-seronegative.

The chain combines TRBV7-6 with TRBJ2-1, with TRBD2 identical over 14 bases. V gave up 7 bases and J gave up 8 bases; unmatched junction bases: 7. Looked up from germline, CDR1 is SGHVS and CDR2 is FNYEAQ. The CDR3 extends over 15 amino acids. The CDR3 DNA is TGTGCCAGCACCTTGACTAGCGGGAGGGGCGATGAGCAGTTCTTC. Residues: CASTLTSGRGDEQFF.

The chain joins TRBV7-2 to TRBJ2-6, with 10 bases identical to TRBD1. In germline, CDR1 is SGHTA, CDR2 FQGNSA. Trimming removed 5 bases from V and 2 bases from J; junction bases left unmatched: 3. The CDR3 is 16 residues long. CDR3 sequence (DNA): TGTGCCAGCAGCCCCGGGACAGGGGCTGGGGCCAACGTCCTGACTTTC. Translation gives CASSPGTGAGANVLTF. Complete variable domain (other parts from reference TRBV7-2 and TRBJ2-6): GAGVSQSPSNKVTEKGKDVELRCDPISGHTALYWYRQSLGQGLEFLIYFQGNSAPDKSGLPSDRFSAERTGGSVSTLTIQRTQQEDSAVYLCASSPGTGAGANVLTFGAGSRLTVL.

This chain links TRBV5-1 with TRBJ2-7; 9 bases agree with TRBD2. V dropped 4 bases and J dropped 2; count of bases not matched to a gene: 4. This CDR3 comprises 14 residues. Germline loops: CDR1 SGHRS, CDR2 YFSETQ. The CDR3 DNA is TGCGCCAGCAGCATAATAGCGGGAGCCTACGAGCAGTACTTC. Protein product: CASSIIAGAYEQYF.

This chain joins TRBV5-6 and TRBJ1-1; no reliable D call. The CDR3 is 15 residues long. V was cut by 0 bases and J by 1 base, with 10 bases left in between. CDR1 is SGHDT, CDR2 YYEEEE, per germline. The CDR3 sequence is CASSLELTGNTEAFF. CDR3 sequence (DNA): TGTGCCAGCAGCTTGGAACTTACGGGGAACACTGAAGCTTTCTTT.

The CDR3 coding sequence is TGTGCCAGCAGCCTCTTGGGGGCGGAAGGAAACACCATATATTTT. Protein sequence: CASSLLGAEGNTIYF. The chain joins TRBV7-9 to TRBJ1-3; maybe TRBD1 (6 bases). The V gene lost 5 bases and the J gene lost 4 bases, with 15 bases spanning the gap. The germline CDR1 and CDR2 sequences are SEHNR and FQNEAQ (reference sequence). The CDR3 length is 15 residues.

This clone was detected only a few times. The DNA of the CDR3 is TGTGCCAGCAGCCCCGGGGTAGCGGGAGTCCAAGAGACCCAGTACTTC. Protein: CASSPGVAGVQETQYF. The V and J genes are TRBV11-2 and TRBJ2-5; 9 bases fit TRBD2. CDR1 is SGHAT, CDR2 FQNNGV, per germline. The CDR3 has 16 residues. With 5 bases clipped from V and 1 base from J, the junction kept 8 bases outside the gene matches.

This chain connects TRBV7-9 to TRBJ1-5, with a weak D call TRBD1 (6 bases). Trimming took 1 base from V and 4 from J, leaving 11 bases between them. The germline V gene encodes CDR1 SEHNR and CDR2 FQNEAQ (reference sequence). The CDR3 has 15 residues. CDR3: CASSLGGRGNQPQHF. The CDR3 DNA follows: TGTGCCAGCAGCTTAGGCGGCAGGGGAAATCAGCCCCAGCATTTT.

The rearrangement links TRBV9 to TRBJ2-3; 8 bases match TRBD2. Per the germline V gene, CDR1 is SGDLS and CDR2 is YYNGEE. The length of the CDR3 is 15 residues. The J segment lost 0 bases and the V segment lost 4 bases, leaving 4 bases of the junction unmatched. Written as DNA, the CDR3 is TGTGCCAGCAGCCCCCGGGGGGGGAGCACAGATACGCAGTATTTT. Translating it yields CASSPRGGSTDTQYF.

This chain links TRBV7-2 with TRBJ2-5; 13 nucleotides match TRBD2. V dropped 4 bases and J dropped 3; count of bases not matched to a gene: 11. This CDR3 comprises 18 residues. CDR1 SGHTA and CDR2 FQGNSA come from the germline V gene. The CDR3 reads CASSSSPGLAGLKETQYF. In DNA, the CDR3 is TGTGCCAGCAGCTCGTCTCCGGGACTAGCGGGACTCAAAGAGACCCAGTACTTC.

The V call is TRBV11-2, the J call TRBJ2-7, with 9 bases fitting TRBD2. Germline trimming cut 2 bases from V and 2 bases from J; bases unmatched to any gene: 7. The CDR3 covers 16 residues. Germline V CDR1 and CDR2: SGHAT, FQNNGV. DNA of the CDR3: TGTGCCAGCAGCTTAATGGATAGCGGGAGACCCTACGAGCAGTACTTC. Its protein is CASSLMDSGRPYEQYF.

This chain uses TRBV30 with TRBJ2-3, with 7 nucleotides matching TRBD2. CDR3 length equals 13 residues. Germline CDR1 GTSNPN, CDR2 SVGIG (reference sequence). In nucleotides, the CDR3 is TGTTGGAGGGGAGGGCCCGGCACAGATACGCAGTATTTT. It yields the protein CWRGGPGTDTQYF. The whole variable domain, filled in from reference TRBV30 and TRBJ2-3, reads SQTIHQWPATLVQPVGSPLSLECTVEGTSNPNLYWYRQAAGRGLQLLFYSVGIGQISSEVPQNLSASRPQDRQFILSSKKLLLSDSGFYLCWRGGPGTDTQYFGPGTRLTVL.

The chain has TRBV7-2 and TRBJ1-2, with TRBD1 as a possible D gene (5 bases). Germline CDR1 is SGHTA and CDR2 is FQGNSA. The CDR3 contains 14 residues. Trimming shortened V by 5 bases and J by 4 bases, and 14 bases separated the two germline ends. CDR3 DNA: TGTGCCAGCAGCCCACCTGCGGGACCCTATGGCTACACCTTC. The encoded protein is CASSPPAGPYGYTF.

The V gene is TRBV6-4, the J gene TRBJ2-6; D gene uncertain. This CDR3 has 14 residues. V was shortened by 3 bases and J by 0 bases, with 3 bases between the two germline ends. Germline assignment: CDR1 MRHNA and CDR2 SNTAGT. The CDR3 DNA follows: TGTGCCAGCAGTGAGAGCTCTGGGGCCAACGTCCTGACTTTC. Translating it yields CASSESSGANVLTF.

The CDR3 coding sequence is TGTGCCAGGAGAGGGGATACGCAGTATTTT. Translation gives CARRGDTQYF. The chain has TRBV27 and TRBJ2-3; possibly TRBD2 for D (5 bases). V was shortened by 9 bases and J by 6 bases, with 7 bases between the two germline ends. CDR1 MNHEY and CDR2 SMNVEV come from the germline V gene (reference sequence). This CDR3 region has 10 residues.

The gene calls are TRBV19 and TRBJ1-5; D is unclear. The germline V gene has CDR1 LNHDA and CDR2 SQIVND (reference sequence). V lost 10 bases, J lost 0 bases, and 19 bases lay in between. This CDR3 contains 16 residues. CDR3 protein: CATRVWGKGSNQPQHF. For the CDR3, the DNA is TGTGCCACGAGGGTATGGGGAAAGGGTAGCAATCAGCCCCAGCATTTT.

This sequence joins TRBV7-9 and TRBJ2-3; 8 positions match TRBD2. CDR1 SEHNR and CDR2 FQNEAQ come from the germline V gene (reference sequence). V trimming: 1 base; J trimming: 0 bases; junction bases outside the gene matches: 9. There are 18 residues in the CDR3. The CDR3 DNA follows: TGTGCCAGCAGCTTAGTCTTTGGCGCGGGAGGAAGCACAGATACGCAGTATTTT. Translated, it gives CASSLVFGAGGSTDTQYF.

The V call is TRBV6-1, the J call TRBJ2-3, with 9 positions matching TRBD1. CDR3 length equals 17 residues. V lost 3 bases, J lost 5 bases, and 12 bases stayed unmatched. Germline CDR1 MNHNS, CDR2 SASEGT. In nucleotides, the CDR3 is TGTGCCAGCAGTGATCGGACCGGGACAGGGAATCGAGATACGCAGTATTTT. Its translation is CASSDRTGTGNRDTQYF.

This chain links TRBV28 with TRBJ1-5; possibly TRBD1 for D (5 bases). The germline CDR1 and CDR2 sequences are MDHEN and SYDVKM. This CDR3 is 14 amino acids long. V shed 4 bases and J shed 6 bases, with 13 bases lying between them. The CDR3 sequence is CASSYTGSGQPQHF. The CDR3 DNA reads TGTGCCAGCAGTTACACAGGCAGTGGTCAGCCCCAGCATTTT.

The CDR3 sequence: CASRVPQGAGTEAFF. CDR3 bases: TGTGCCAGTAGAGTACCCCAGGGGGCCGGCACTGAAGCTTTCTTT. The gene calls are TRBV19 and TRBJ1-1; 8 bases agree with TRBD1. V gave up 6 bases and J gave up 4 bases; unmatched junction bases: 10. CDR3 length: 15 residues. Germline CDR1 LNHDA, CDR2 SQIVND (reference sequence).

In its sample, this clone was seen a few times. The rearrangement joins TRBV9 to TRBJ1-2, with D uncertain. This CDR3 has 11 residues. The germline gives CDR1 SGDLS, CDR2 YYNGEE. V was trimmed by 3 bases and J by 10 bases, leaving 10 bases between them. The CDR3 DNA follows: TGTGCCAGCAGCGGTCGGGAGAACTACACCTTC. This encodes CASSGRENYTF.

This sequence joins TRBV18 and TRBJ2-1, with 9 bases fitting TRBD1. V lost 0 bases and J lost 6; bases outside the gene matches: 3. Germline V CDR1 and CDR2: KGHSH, LQKENI. The CDR3 consists of 15 residues. The CDR3 reads CASSPPDRGGNEQFF. The CDR3, as DNA: TGTGCCAGCTCACCACCGGACAGGGGAGGCAATGAGCAGTTCTTC.

The gene calls are TRBV7-9 and TRBJ2-7; D remains ambiguous. CDR3 length equals 15 residues. The V end was cut by 6 bases, the J end by 1 base, with 16 bases between. Germline V gene data show CDR1 as SEHNR and CDR2 as FQNEAQ (reference sequence). The CDR3 DNA is TGTGCCAGCAGTCAAGACCAGGCCATATCCTACGAGCAGTACTTC. Translating it yields CASSQDQAISYEQYF.

This chain joins TRBV7-8 and TRBJ2-5; 8 bases are shared with TRBD2. The J call is doubtful: the DNA matches TRBJ2-7 better. The germline V gene encodes CDR1 SGHVS and CDR2 FQNEAQ. This CDR3 comprises 13 residues. CDR3 nucleotide sequence: TGTGCCAGCAGCTGGGGGGCGGGGGGCGAGCAGTACTTC. Its protein product is CASSWGAGGEQYF.

The chain carries TRBV11-2 and TRBJ2-7, with a tentative D call TRBD1 (5 bases). CDR1 is SGHAT, CDR2 FQNNGV, per germline. The ends were cut back, 6 bases at V and 5 bases at J, with 17 bases in the middle. The CDR3 has 14 residues. This chain's CDR3 is CASSKGQEYHEQYF. CDR3 DNA: TGTGCCAGCAGTAAGGGGCAGGAGTACCACGAGCAGTACTTC.